This T cell receptor (beta chain) derives from a study of blood T cell repertoires in COVID-19. Study as a whole: Specimens from acute and convalescent COVID-19 originated in the United States, Italy and Spain. The cDNA or gDNA used as material had been derived from T cells, B-cell-depleted T cells, or PBMCs.

Trimming pared 4 bases from V and 2 bases from J, leaving 12 bases between. This CDR3 has 15 residues. Looked up from germline, CDR1 is LNHNV and CDR2 is YYDKDF (reference sequence). Source study methods: Nucleated cell counts were estimated from reference gene primer amplification. The protocol was immunoSEQ multiplex PCR, while the TCRdb copy is restricted to in-frame clones and leaves out a portion. V and J calls and clone size are given by that table; D and trimming were obtained from the DNA. This sample has 200,000 or so clones, with around four fifths found just once. The chain employs TRBV15 and TRBJ2-1, with D perhaps matching TRBD1 (5 bases). The clonotype was recovered from a human donor with acute or convalescent COVID-19. The donor label of this sample is uncertain. Sequencing was performed on peripheral blood. The CDR3 protein is CATSIWQGPYNEQFF. The CDR3 region has the DNA TGTGCCACCAGCATTTGGCAGGGCCCCTACAATGAGCAGTTCTTC.